This record concerns one T cell receptor (beta chain) sequence. This sample was included in a study of blood T cell repertoires in COVID-19. Study in general: The United States, Italy and Spain were the sources of the acute and convalescent COVID-19 samples. The analysed material was cDNA or gDNA that came from T cells, B-cell-depleted T cells, or PBMCs.

Study processing details: Amplified reference gene primers provided the basis for estimating nucleated cell counts. The assay was immunoSEQ multiplex PCR, and TCRdb's table has in-frame clones only and misses some. For V, J and clone size, that table is used; D and trimming come from the DNA. Among around 200,000 clones listed, 90% were seen once. This CDR3 region has 14 residues. Per the germline V gene, CDR1 is SGHTA and CDR2 is FQGNSA. Trimming removed 1 base at V and 1 base at J, with 7 bases between. This TCR was sampled from a man aged 50 to 60 with acute or convalescent COVID-19. This chain connects TRBV7-2 to TRBJ1-2, with a tentative D call TRBD1 (5 bases). What was sequenced was peripheral blood. CDR3 region: CASSLDRSNYGYTF. The CDR3 DNA is TGTGCCAGCAGCTTAGACAGGAGTAACTATGGCTACACCTTC. Full variable domain (rest looked up from reference TRBV7-2 and TRBJ1-2): GAGVSQSPSNKVTEKGKDVELRCDPISGHTALYWYRQSLGQGLEFLIYFQGNSAPDKSGLPSDRFSAERTGGSVSTLTIQRTQQEDSAVYLCASSLDRSNYGYTFGSGTRLTVV.